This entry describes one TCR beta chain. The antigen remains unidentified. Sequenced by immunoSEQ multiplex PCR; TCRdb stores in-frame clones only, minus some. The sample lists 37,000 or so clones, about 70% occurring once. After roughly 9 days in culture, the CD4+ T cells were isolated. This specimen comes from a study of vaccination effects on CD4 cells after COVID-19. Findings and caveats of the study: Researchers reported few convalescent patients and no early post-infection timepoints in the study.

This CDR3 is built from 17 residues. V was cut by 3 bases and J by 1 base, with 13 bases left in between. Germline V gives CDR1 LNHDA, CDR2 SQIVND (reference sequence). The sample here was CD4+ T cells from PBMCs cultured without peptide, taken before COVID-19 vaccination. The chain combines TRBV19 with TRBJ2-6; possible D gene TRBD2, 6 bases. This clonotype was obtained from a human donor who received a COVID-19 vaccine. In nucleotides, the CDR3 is TGTGCCAGTAGTATCAAGCGGGCGGTTTCTGGGGCCAACGTCCTGACTTTC. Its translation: CASSIKRAVSGANVLTF. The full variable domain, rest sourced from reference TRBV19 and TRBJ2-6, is DGGITQSPKYLFRKEGQNVTLSCEQNLNHDAMYWYRQDPGQGLRLIYYSQIVNDFQKGDIAEGYSVSREKKESFPLTVTSAQKNPTAFYLCASSIKRAVSGANVLTFGAGSRLTVL.